Each of the 11 T cell receptor beta chains below was sequenced from the same sample in a study of beta chain features in type 1 diabetes. Sequenced material consisted of expressed TCRB transcripts (all of the isolated RNA was reverse transcribed). The data were produced by immunoSEQ multiplex PCR, yet TCRdb's version contains in-frame clones alone and is incomplete. The sample yields 600,000 to 700,000 clones, 9.5% to 15% seen once. Study conclusions and caveats: Within each of all four CD4+ subsets, Type 1 diabetes patients had TCRB CDR3s that were moderately but significantly shorter.

Which antigens these TCRs recognize remains unknown. Sequencing was carried out using naive CD4+ T cells from blood. The receptor set was obtained from a man between 25 and 39 years old with type 1 diabetes.

This sequence joins TRBV2 and TRBJ1-5; tentative D call: TRBD1 (5 bases). Germline assignment: CDR1 SNHLY and CDR2 FYNNEI. CDR3 length equals 15 residues. Trimming left V 8 bases short and J 4 bases short, with 18 bases between. The CDR3 coding sequence is TGTGCCAGCTGCCTAACAGGCGGATCTAATCAGCCCCAGCATTTT. It specifies CASCLTGGSNQPQHF.

The CDR3 DNA follows: TGTGCCAGCAGTTTATCGGGGGTTGGTAGCCACGAGCAGTACTTC. Amino acids: CASSLSGVGSHEQYF. The rearrangement joins TRBV27 to TRBJ2-7; either TRBD1 or TRBD2 may fit D (5 bases each). V gave up 0 bases and J gave up 5 bases, with 14 bases separating them. Per the germline V gene, CDR1 is MNHEY and CDR2 is SMNVEV (reference sequence). The CDR3 covers 15 residues.

This clone came up a few times. This chain uses TRBV5-1 with TRBJ1-2; D is perhaps TRBD1 (6 bases). The CDR3 covers 13 residues. Germline V lookup: CDR1 SGHRS, CDR2 YFSETQ. Trimming stripped 3 bases from V and 4 bases from J, with 10 bases between. The DNA for the CDR3 is TGCGCCAGCAGCTCGGACAGACTCTATGGCTACACCTTC. This codes for CASSSDRLYGYTF.

V is TRBV29-1 and J is TRBJ2-3; D not resolved. This CDR3 has 11 residues. Looked up from germline, CDR1 is SQVTM and CDR2 is ANQGSEA. Trimming took 5 bases from V and 4 from J, leaving 7 bases between them. The CDR3 here is CSVSTADTQYF. The CDR3 DNA follows: TGCAGCGTTTCTACGGCAGATACGCAGTATTTT.

As for this clone: This clone may be a read error of a much larger clone one base away. The chain links TRBV4-1 to TRBJ2-3; D gene unclear. Germline V gene sequence: CDR1 MGHRA, CDR2 YSYEKL. Trimming pared 1 base from V and 2 bases from J, leaving 4 bases between. The CDR3 spans 13 residues. The CDR3 coding sequence is TGCGCCAGCAGCCAAGGGGCCACAGATACGCAGTATTTT. It yields the protein CASSQGATDTQYF.

This chain links TRBV14 with TRBJ2-1; the match to TRBD2 covers 12 bases. Germline CDR1 is SGHDN and CDR2 is FVKESK. This CDR3 is 17 amino acids long. J gave up 9 bases and V 0 bases, and 9 bases lay outside the gene matches. The CDR3 DNA sequence: TGTGCCAGCAGCCAAGACCTGCTAGCGGGGGGGCATTCTGAGCAGTTCTTC. Amino acids: CASSQDLLAGGHSEQFF.

This clone was seen only a few times. The V and J genes are TRBV9 and TRBJ1-2, with TRBD1 identical over 7 bases. V gave up 4 bases and J gave up 0 bases; unmatched junction bases: 12. Germline CDR1 is SGDLS and CDR2 is YYNGEE. The CDR3 is 17 amino acids. The CDR3 region has the DNA TGTGCCAGCAGCCCCCACCTTGACAGGGCGACTAACTATGGCTACACCTTC. It specifies CASSPHLDRATNYGYTF.

In this sample, this clone turned up once. CDR3 DNA sequence: TGTGCCAGCAGAGGGGACAGGGGCTACGAGCAGTACTTC. Translating gives CASRGDRGYEQYF. V gene TRBV6-1 combines with J gene TRBJ2-7; 10 bases agree with TRBD1. The V and J ends lost 6 bases and 3 bases, in that order; junction bases with no gene match: 2. This CDR3 region has 13 residues. Germline CDR1 is MNHNS and CDR2 is SASEGT.

In this sample, this clone turned up a few times. The rearrangement uses TRBV27 and TRBJ1-6; D call uncertain. Germline CDR1 MNHEY, CDR2 SMNVEV (reference sequence). The CDR3 runs 15 residues. V was pared by 4 bases and J by 10 bases, with 17 bases between. The CDR3 here is CASSSRAGVNSPLHF. CDR3 bases: TGTGCCAGCAGTTCGCGGGCTGGGGTTAACTCACCCCTCCACTTT.

This clone has more than one count but fewer than ten. The J gene is TRBJ1-4, the V gene TRBV5-1; D remains unclear. Trimming pared 0 bases from V and 0 bases from J, leaving 9 bases between. CDR3 length: 16 residues. Germline CDR1 and CDR2: SGHRS and YFSETQ. The CDR3 sequence is CASSLAGRTTNEKLFF. CDR3 nucleotides: TGCGCCAGCAGCTTGGCCGGGAGGACAACTAATGAAAAACTGTTTTTT.

The chain uses TRBV5-1 and TRBJ1-2; TRBD1 agrees at 7 bases. The CDR3 has 17 amino acids. Germline trimming cut 1 base from V and 4 bases from J; bases unmatched to any gene: 13. CDR1 and CDR2 (germline): SGHRS, YFSETQ. The CDR3 DNA reads as TGCGCCAGCAGCTTGTCTGGGACAGAATATTTCGGCTATGGCTACACCTTC. This encodes CASSLSGTEYFGYGYTF.